These 26 T cell receptor beta chains share one sample of origin, sequenced in a study of patients and donors after allogeneic stem cell transplantation. TCRdb processed the RT-PCR reads anew with MiXCR; each CDR3 protein has one entry. The sample yields 190,000 or so distinct CDR3 sequences, 35% to 45% seen once. Sample: blood, either unsorted or a sorted T cell fraction (not recorded which). The receptors were gathered from a human donor who was either an allogeneic HSCT recipient or a stem cell or donor lymphocyte infusion donor (not recorded which). It is not recorded whose cells these are; they may come from a transplant donor.

This clonotype was observed a few times. The rearrangement links TRBV5-1 to TRBJ1-3; 7 bases align to TRBD1. In germline, CDR1 is SGHRS, CDR2 YFSETQ. Trimming at V came to 0 bases and at J to 0 bases, leaving 3 bases not matched to a gene. The CDR3 is 16 amino acids. CDR3 region: CASSLATGHSGNTIYF. CDR3 nucleotide sequence: TGCGCCAGCAGCTTGGCGACAGGGCACTCTGGAAACACCATATATTTT.

The rearrangement links TRBV18 to TRBJ2-3, with no clear D. Between the trimmed V and J ends, which lost 5 bases and 1 base, there was a span of 16 bases. Germline values: CDR1 KGHSH, CDR2 LQKENI. The CDR3 extends over 16 amino acids. The CDR3 sequence: CASSSRLALGTDTQYF. The CDR3 DNA follows: TGTGCCAGCTCATCCCGACTGGCCCTCGGCACAGATACGCAGTATTTT.

The rearrangement uses TRBV29-1 and TRBJ2-1, with 9 nucleotides matching TRBD1. The germline gives CDR1 SQVTM, CDR2 ANQGSEA. Trimming at V came to 5 bases and at J to 6 bases, leaving 8 bases not matched to a gene. There are 14 residues in the CDR3. DNA of the CDR3: TGCAGCGTTTCCACGGGACAGGGCGGCAATGAGCAGTTCTTC. The encoded protein is CSVSTGQGGNEQFF.

The chain's CDR3 is CASSRLYQGANTEAFF. The DNA of the CDR3 is TGCGCCAGCAGTCGGCTTTATCAGGGGGCAAACACTGAAGCTTTCTTT. The rearrangement uses TRBV5-1 and TRBJ1-1; 8 nucleotides align to TRBD1. The CDR3 extends over 16 amino acids. Germline V gene sequence: CDR1 SGHRS, CDR2 YFSETQ. The ends lost 5 bases at V and 2 bases at J; junction bases unmatched: 11. Full variable domain (rest looked up from reference TRBV5-1 and TRBJ1-1): KAGVTQTPRYLIKTRGQQVTLSCSPISGHRSVSWYQQTPGQGLQFLFEYFSETQRNKGNFPGRFSGRQFSNSRSEMNVSTLELGDSALYLCASSRLYQGANTEAFFGQGTRLTVV.

The gene calls are TRBV12-3 or TRBV12-4 and TRBJ2-3; either TRBD1 or TRBD2 may fit D (6 bases each). The CDR3 sequence is 16 residues long. Trimming took 1 base from V and 3 from J, leaving 14 bases between them. CDR3 amino acids: CASSLVQGRGTDTQYF. DNA for the CDR3: TGTGCCAGCAGTTTAGTCCAGGGGCGGGGAACAGATACGCAGTATTTT.

The chain joins TRBV19 to TRBJ2-1, with 8 bases lining up with TRBD1. V dropped 3 bases and J dropped 1; count of bases not matched to a gene: 11. Looked up from germline, CDR1 is LNHDA and CDR2 is SQIVND (reference sequence). The CDR3 spans 18 residues. The CDR3: CASSISPSRGQSYNEQFF. The CDR3 bases are TGTGCCAGTAGTATTAGTCCAAGCAGGGGGCAATCCTACAATGAGCAGTTCTTC.

The table lists this clonotype with a few counts. This may come from a read error, since a much larger clone is one base off. The chain combines TRBV28 with TRBJ1-1, with D possibly being TRBD1 (5 bases). This CDR3 is built from 14 residues. The germline V gene encodes CDR1 MDHEN and CDR2 SYDVKM. The V and J ends lost 6 bases and 0 bases respectively, with 11 bases between them. CDR3 sequence reads: CASSMGTVNTEAFF. CDR3 DNA: TGTGCCAGCAGCATGGGGACGGTGAACACTGAAGCTTTCTTT.

The rearrangement links TRBV7-2 to TRBJ2-5; 9 nucleotides line up with TRBD1. Trimming at V came to 4 bases and at J to 3 bases, leaving 6 bases not matched to a gene. This CDR3 comprises 15 residues. Germline V CDR1 and CDR2: SGHTA, FQGNSA. CDR3 amino acids: CASSSLGQGKETQYF. The CDR3 DNA reads TGTGCCAGCAGCTCTCTGGGACAGGGAAAAGAGACCCAGTACTTC.

This clonotype was seen a handful of times. The chain combines TRBV12-3 or TRBV12-4 with TRBJ1-5, with D perhaps TRBD1 (6 bases). The CDR3 extends over 17 amino acids. Between the trimmed V and J ends, which lost 4 bases and 5 bases, there was a span of 21 bases. The CDR3 DNA reads TGTGCCAGCAGTTGTTCGATGGACCAAGGGGGATATCAGCCCCAGCATTTT. This gives the protein CASSCSMDQGGYQPQHF.

The chain employs TRBV15 and TRBJ1-2; TRBD1 matches at 10 bases. Germline V lookup: CDR1 LNHNV, CDR2 YYDKDF (reference sequence). Losses at the gene ends were 0 bases for V and 6 bases for J; bases not matched to a gene: 4. There are 15 residues in the CDR3. The DNA for the CDR3 is TGTGCCACCAGCAGAGAGCGGGGACAGGGGAATGGCTACACCTTC. Translation: CATSRERGQGNGYTF.

In its sample, this clonotype was seen a few times. The chain is built from TRBV28 and TRBJ1-1; no clear D. The CDR3 loop spans 14 amino acids. Per the germline V gene, CDR1 is MDHEN and CDR2 is SYDVKM. V was clipped by 4 bases and J by 4 bases, with 13 bases between them. CDR3 sequence (DNA): TGTGCCAGCAGTTACCCCTACCGGTTCACTGAAGCTTTCTTT. Amino acid sequence: CASSYPYRFTEAFF.

V usage is TRBV12-3 or TRBV12-4 and J usage is TRBJ1-5; D is unresolved. V was shortened by 3 bases and J by 3 bases, with 6 bases between the two germline ends. The CDR3 is made up of 13 amino acids. The CDR3, as DNA: TGTGCCAGCAGTTTGGCTATCAATCAGCCCCAGCATTTT. This sequence encodes CASSLAINQPQHF.

This chain links TRBV10-3 with TRBJ1-6, with D uncertain. Trimming took off 2 bases at V and 4 bases at J, with 12 bases between the two ends. The germline V gene encodes CDR1 ENHRY and CDR2 SYGVKD. The CDR3 is 16 residues long. The CDR3 region is CAISERLPAYNSPLHF. In nucleotides, the CDR3 is TGTGCCATCAGTGAGAGGCTGCCCGCTTATAATTCACCCCTCCACTTT.

This clonotype came up many times. The V gene is TRBV4-3, the J gene TRBJ1-6; possibly TRBD1 for D (5 bases). The germline V gene has CDR1 LGHNA and CDR2 YSLEER. Trimming removed 4 bases at V and 5 bases at J, with 9 bases between. CDR3 length equals 14 residues. CDR3 in amino acids: CASSLQGDNSPLHF. The CDR3 region has the DNA TGCGCCAGCAGCCTTCAAGGGGATAATTCACCCCTCCACTTT.

This clonotype was counted only a few times. The chain combines TRBV12-5 with TRBJ1-1; D remains unclear. V was trimmed by 2 bases and J by 4 bases, leaving 8 bases between them. Per germline, CDR1 LGHNT and CDR2 FRNRAP. This CDR3 spans 13 amino acids. CDR3 loop: CASGLNRVTEAFF. The CDR3 DNA sequence: TGTGCTAGTGGTTTGAACAGAGTCACTGAAGCTTTCTTT. The full variable domain, with the rest looked up from reference TRBV12-5 and TRBJ1-1, is DARVTQTPRHKVTEMGQEVTMRCQPILGHNTVFWYRQTMMQGLELLAYFRNRAPLDDSGMPKDRFSAEMPDATLATLKIQPSEPRDSAVYFCASGLNRVTEAFFGQGTRLTVV.

The chain is built from TRBV7-3 and TRBJ2-3; the D call may be TRBD1 or TRBD2 (5 bases each). Looked up from germline, CDR1 is SGHTA and CDR2 is FQGTGA. V shed 5 bases and J shed 6 bases, with 12 bases lying between them. The CDR3 sequence is 13 residues long. The CDR3 sequence: CASSPGPRDTQYF. DNA of the CDR3: TGTGCCAGCAGCCCGGGACCTAGGGATACGCAGTATTTT.

This clonotype has more than one count but fewer than ten. This chain joins TRBV28 and TRBJ1-2; D ambiguous. The CDR3 loop spans 14 amino acids. Per the germline V gene, CDR1 is MDHEN and CDR2 is SYDVKM. Trimming took 8 bases from V and 2 from J, leaving 15 bases between them. Here the CDR3 reads CASRIGGENYGYTF. In DNA form, the CDR3 reads TGTGCCAGCCGAATCGGTGGGGAGAACTATGGCTACACCTTC.

This clonotype occurred a few times. The chain has TRBV10-3 and TRBJ2-1; 8 bases fit TRBD1. CDR3 size: 15 residues. Germline CDR1 ENHRY, CDR2 SYGVKD. V trimming: 3 bases; J trimming: 2 bases; junction bases outside the gene matches: 3. CDR3 in amino acids: CAISEDRGAYNEQFF. The DNA for the CDR3 is TGTGCCATCAGTGAAGACAGGGGAGCCTACAATGAGCAGTTCTTC.

This clonotype turned up a few times. The chain carries TRBV5-8 and TRBJ1-5; 7 bases agree with TRBD1. The CDR3 is 15 residues long. V was clipped by 6 bases and J by 2 bases; unmatched bases: 8. Germline CDR1 is SGHTS and CDR2 is YDEGEE. The CDR3 nucleotides read TGTGCCAGCAACCCGACAGGGACAGGCAATCAGCCCCAGCATTTT. This sequence encodes CASNPTGTGNQPQHF.

The CDR3 nucleotides read TGTGCCAGGTATTCACCCCTCCACTTT. It specifies CARYSPLHF. V and J are TRBV28 and TRBJ1-6; D remains ambiguous. This CDR3 region has 9 residues. Trimming left V 9 bases short and J 8 bases short, with 2 bases between. Germline lookup yields CDR1 MDHEN and CDR2 SYDVKM. Variable domain in full (rest from reference TRBV28 and TRBJ1-6): DVKVTQSSRYLVKRTGEKVFLECVQDMDHENMFWYRQDPGLGLRLIYFSYDVKMKEKGDIPEGYSVSREKKERFSLILESASTNQTSMYLCARYSPLHFGNGTRLTVT.

V and J are TRBV29-1 and TRBJ2-7; no clear D gene. V shed 4 bases and J shed 6 bases, with 13 bases lying between them. Germline values: CDR1 SQVTM, CDR2 ANQGSEA. The CDR3 length is 12 residues. The CDR3 spells CSVASYGIEQYF. The CDR3 DNA sequence: TGCAGCGTTGCCAGTTACGGAATCGAGCAGTACTTC.

This chain links TRBV6-5 with TRBJ2-1; 11 bases map to TRBD2. Germline V gene data show CDR1 as MNHEY and CDR2 as SVGAGI. V shed 2 bases, J shed 4 bases, and the junction held 1 base outside the gene matches. The CDR3 spans 15 residues. The chain's CDR3 is CASSYVAGGYNEQFF. CDR3 bases: TGTGCCAGCAGTTACGTAGCGGGGGGGTACAATGAGCAGTTCTTC.

This clonotype was counted only a few times. V gene TRBV7-3 combines with J gene TRBJ1-1, with D unclear. This CDR3 is built from 15 residues. Germline assignment: CDR1 SGHTA and CDR2 FQGTGA. The germline V and J ends were trimmed by 7 bases and 0 bases, with 15 bases remaining between them. As DNA, the CDR3 is TGTGCCAGCAAGCTTTACGGGAATATGAACACTGAAGCTTTCTTT. This translates into CASKLYGNMNTEAFF.

This clonotype was counted a few times. The chain combines TRBV30 with TRBJ1-4; D remains ambiguous. CDR1 GTSNPN and CDR2 SVGIG come from the germline V gene (reference sequence). The CDR3 length is 15 residues. The ends were cut back, 0 bases at V and 3 bases at J, with 11 bases in the middle. The CDR3: CAWSVRRGANEKLFF. In DNA form, the CDR3 reads TGTGCCTGGAGTGTACGTCGGGGAGCTAATGAAAAACTGTTTTTT.

The chain has TRBV6-5 and TRBJ1-1, with 7 bases fitting TRBD1. This CDR3 is 13 amino acids long. Germline assignment: CDR1 MNHEY and CDR2 SVGAGI. Trimming cost V 6 bases and J 9 bases; bases outside gene matches: 10. CDR3 in DNA: TGTGCCAGCAGCCGCGGACAAGGGGGCAAAGCTTTCTTT. Translated: CASSRGQGGKAFF.

This clonotype turned up a few times. V gene TRBV18 combines with J gene TRBJ1-2; 9 positions match TRBD1. V shed 3 bases and J 3 bases; nucleotides not matched to a gene: 2. Germline V gene data show CDR1 as KGHSH and CDR2 as LQKENI. The CDR3 is made up of 14 amino acids. The CDR3 is CASSPDRGDYGYTF. CDR3 DNA sequence: TGTGCCAGCTCACCGGACAGGGGAGACTATGGCTACACCTTC. The full variable domain, rest sourced from reference TRBV18 and TRBJ1-2, is NAGVMQNPRHLVRRRGQEARLRCSPMKGHSHVYWYRQLPEEGLKFMVYLQKENIIDESGMPKERFSAEFPKEGPSILRIQQVVRGDSAAYFCASSPDRGDYGYTFGSGTRLTVV.